The 12 T cell receptor beta chains presented below share a single source sample, sequenced in a study of T cell responses to AZD1222 COVID-19 vaccine. TCRdb keeps only in-frame clones here, not all; method: immunoSEQ multiplex PCR. The sample contains about 96,000 clones, about 90% of which appear only once. The source material was peripheral blood, sampled on day 0 of AZD1222 vaccination. All receptors derive from an adult in good health.

This chain connects TRBV12-5 to TRBJ2-1; 9 bases align to TRBD1. The germline V gene encodes CDR1 LGHNT and CDR2 FRNRAP. V lost 5 bases to trimming and J lost 1 base; unmatched junction nucleotides: 9. This CDR3 region has 17 residues. The CDR3 sequence: CASGPGAGTGSYNEQFF. The CDR3 DNA reads TGTGCTAGTGGTCCGGGGGCGGGGACAGGGTCCTACAATGAGCAGTTCTTC.

This chain uses TRBV27 with TRBJ1-4; D not certain. Deletions cut 4 bases from V and 6 bases from J, with 9 bases between. Looked up from germline, CDR1 is MNHEY and CDR2 is SMNVEV (reference sequence). The CDR3 extends over 13 amino acids. CDR3 protein: CASSWGRDEKLFF. The CDR3 DNA sequence: TGTGCCAGCAGTTGGGGTCGGGATGAAAAACTGTTTTTT.

The chain links TRBV10-3 to TRBJ2-1; no clear D. CDR3 length equals 14 residues. Trimming shortened V by 3 bases and J by 6 bases, and 12 bases separated the two germline ends. Germline V lookup: CDR1 ENHRY, CDR2 SYGVKD. CDR3 bases: TGTGCCATCAGTGAACTCGGGCGGATCAATGAGCAGTTCTTC. Its protein is CAISELGRINEQFF.

The V gene is TRBV12-5, the J gene TRBJ2-1, with D perhaps matching TRBD2 (6 bases). The CDR3 totals 15 residues. Germline CDR1 and CDR2: LGHNT and FRNRAP. The V end was cut by 5 bases, the J end by 0 bases, with 11 bases between. CDR3 in DNA: TGTGCTAGTGGTCGGGACTCCAGCTCCTACAATGAGCAGTTCTTC. Its translation: CASGRDSSSYNEQFF.

The rearrangement uses TRBV28 and TRBJ2-7, with a tentative D call TRBD2 (6 bases). The V end was cut by 0 bases, the J end by 3 bases, with 15 bases between. Germline CDR1 MDHEN, CDR2 SYDVKM. There are 16 residues in the CDR3. The DNA for the CDR3 is TGTGCCAGCAGTTTATGGGGGACTTCCAGCGACTACGAGCAGTACTTC. Translated: CASSLWGTSSDYEQYF.

The J gene is TRBJ2-5, the V gene TRBV19; a possible D gene is TRBD1 (6 bases). The CDR3 is 12 residues long. In germline, CDR1 is LNHDA, CDR2 SQIVND (reference sequence). Trimming took off 4 bases at V and 5 bases at J, with 8 bases between the two ends. The CDR3, as DNA: TGTGCCAGTAGTACAGGGGCCGAGACCCAGTACTTC. Amino acid sequence: CASSTGAETQYF. The entire variable domain, with the rest obtained from reference TRBV19 and TRBJ2-5, is as follows: DGGITQSPKYLFRKEGQNVTLSCEQNLNHDAMYWYRQDPGQGLRLIYYSQIVNDFQKGDIAEGYSVSREKKESFPLTVTSAQKNPTAFYLCASSTGAETQYFGPGTRLLVL.

This clone was counted a few times. This sample also contains other DNA sequences that code for the same CDR3. The rearrangement joins TRBV12-3 or TRBV12-4 to TRBJ1-6; D ambiguous. Deletions cut 6 bases from V and 7 bases from J, with 4 bases between. The CDR3 runs to 11 residues. DNA for the CDR3: TGTGCCAGCAGCTTCAATTCACCCCTCCACTTT. Its protein is CASSFNSPLHF.

The chain couples TRBV24-1 to TRBJ2-5; no definite D call. This CDR3 comprises 12 residues. Germline values: CDR1 KGHDR, CDR2 SFDVKD. Trimming took off 1 base at V and 5 bases at J, with 4 bases between the two ends. The CDR3 region is CATSDFRETQYF. The CDR3 coding sequence is TGTGCCACCAGTGATTTTAGGGAGACCCAGTACTTC.

V usage is TRBV5-4 and J usage is TRBJ2-2; TRBD2 matches at 12 bases. J lost 4 bases, V lost 3 bases, and 7 bases had no gene match. This CDR3 is built from 17 residues. Per the germline V gene, CDR1 is SGHNT and CDR2 is YYREEE (reference sequence). CDR3: CASSSLGTSGSTGELFF. DNA of the CDR3: TGTGCCAGCAGCTCCCTAGGGACTAGCGGGTCCACCGGGGAGCTGTTTTTT. The entire variable domain, with the rest obtained from reference TRBV5-4 and TRBJ2-2, is as follows: ETGVTQSPTHLIKTRGQQVTLRCSSQSGHNTVSWYQQALGQGPQFIFQYYREEENGRGNFPPRFSGLQFPNYSSELNVNALELDDSALYLCASSSLGTSGSTGELFFGEGSRLTVL.

This chain uses TRBV29-1 with TRBJ1-1, with D possibly matching TRBD1 (6 bases). Germline CDR1 and CDR2: SQVTM and ANQGSEA. This CDR3 region has 15 residues. The V and J ends lost 3 bases and 0 bases respectively, with 14 bases between them. The CDR3 here is CSVEEWGAVNTEAFF. Here the CDR3 DNA reads TGCAGCGTTGAGGAGTGGGGGGCTGTGAACACTGAAGCTTTCTTT.

The chain couples TRBV7-9 to TRBJ2-7, with 11 nucleotides matching TRBD1. Per germline, CDR1 SEHNR and CDR2 FQNEAQ (reference sequence). The CDR3 runs to 15 residues. With 3 bases clipped from V and 5 bases from J, the junction kept 6 bases outside the gene matches. Here the CDR3 reads CASSFAGTGGHEQYF. The CDR3 DNA reads TGTGCCAGCAGCTTTGCCGGGACAGGGGGGCACGAGCAGTACTTC.

This sequence joins TRBV19 and TRBJ1-5, with D maybe TRBD1 (6 bases). V was trimmed by 3 bases and J by 3 bases, leaving 18 bases between them. The length of the CDR3 is 17 residues. The germline gives CDR1 LNHDA, CDR2 SQIVND (reference sequence). The CDR3 DNA follows: TGTGCCAGTAGTATTGGGTTTGGCAGGGGCCTCAATCAGCCCCAGCATTTT. The encoded protein is CASSIGFGRGLNQPQHF.